Following are 4 T cell receptor beta chains from one sample sequenced in a study of cytomegalovirus exposure and HLA in healthy donors. Primers: 60 Vbeta forward and 13 Jbeta reverse. Clones were read by immunoSEQ multiplex PCR, and TCRdb kept only the in-frame ones, dropping some. The sample contains roughly 160,000 clones, about four fifths of which appear only once. Sequenced sample: PBMCs. The receptors derive from a woman in her forties or fifties in good health and CMV-seronegative.

A word on this clone: This CDR3 is also generated by other DNA sequences in the sample. The V call is TRBV7-2, the J call TRBJ2-3, with 9 bases identical to TRBD2. V dropped 1 base and J dropped 0; count of bases not matched to a gene: 2. The CDR3 is 16 residues long. Germline values: CDR1 SGHTA, CDR2 FQGNSA. The CDR3 nucleotides read TGTGCCAGCAGCTTAGGTACTAGCGGGAGCACAGATACGCAGTATTTT. Protein sequence: CASSLGTSGSTDTQYF.

This chain uses TRBV14 with TRBJ2-5, with D maybe TRBD1 (5 bases). The CDR3 is made up of 13 amino acids. The germline CDR1 and CDR2 sequences are SGHDN and FVKESK. Trimming pared 4 bases from V and 2 bases from J, leaving 8 bases between. The CDR3 DNA follows: TGTGCCAGCAGCCTCGGACATCAAGAGACCCAGTACTTC. It is translated as CASSLGHQETQYF.

The V and J genes are TRBV14 and TRBJ2-5, with 10 bases identical to TRBD2. Germline CDR1 reads SGHDN; CDR2 reads FVKESK. This CDR3 spans 16 amino acids. V gave up 6 bases and J gave up 2 bases; unmatched junction bases: 9. CDR3 coding DNA: TGTGCCAGCAGAGCTAGCGGGGGCCCGACACAAGAGACCCAGTACTTC. Its translation: CASRASGGPTQETQYF.

The chain uses TRBV5-1 and TRBJ1-1; possible D gene TRBD1, 5 bases. The germline CDR1 and CDR2 sequences are SGHRS and YFSETQ. The CDR3 extends over 14 amino acids. The germline V and J ends were trimmed by 2 bases and 0 bases, with 8 bases remaining between them. As DNA, the CDR3 is TGCGCCAGCAGCTTCCAGGGCGTGAACACTGAAGCTTTCTTT. This encodes CASSFQGVNTEAFF.